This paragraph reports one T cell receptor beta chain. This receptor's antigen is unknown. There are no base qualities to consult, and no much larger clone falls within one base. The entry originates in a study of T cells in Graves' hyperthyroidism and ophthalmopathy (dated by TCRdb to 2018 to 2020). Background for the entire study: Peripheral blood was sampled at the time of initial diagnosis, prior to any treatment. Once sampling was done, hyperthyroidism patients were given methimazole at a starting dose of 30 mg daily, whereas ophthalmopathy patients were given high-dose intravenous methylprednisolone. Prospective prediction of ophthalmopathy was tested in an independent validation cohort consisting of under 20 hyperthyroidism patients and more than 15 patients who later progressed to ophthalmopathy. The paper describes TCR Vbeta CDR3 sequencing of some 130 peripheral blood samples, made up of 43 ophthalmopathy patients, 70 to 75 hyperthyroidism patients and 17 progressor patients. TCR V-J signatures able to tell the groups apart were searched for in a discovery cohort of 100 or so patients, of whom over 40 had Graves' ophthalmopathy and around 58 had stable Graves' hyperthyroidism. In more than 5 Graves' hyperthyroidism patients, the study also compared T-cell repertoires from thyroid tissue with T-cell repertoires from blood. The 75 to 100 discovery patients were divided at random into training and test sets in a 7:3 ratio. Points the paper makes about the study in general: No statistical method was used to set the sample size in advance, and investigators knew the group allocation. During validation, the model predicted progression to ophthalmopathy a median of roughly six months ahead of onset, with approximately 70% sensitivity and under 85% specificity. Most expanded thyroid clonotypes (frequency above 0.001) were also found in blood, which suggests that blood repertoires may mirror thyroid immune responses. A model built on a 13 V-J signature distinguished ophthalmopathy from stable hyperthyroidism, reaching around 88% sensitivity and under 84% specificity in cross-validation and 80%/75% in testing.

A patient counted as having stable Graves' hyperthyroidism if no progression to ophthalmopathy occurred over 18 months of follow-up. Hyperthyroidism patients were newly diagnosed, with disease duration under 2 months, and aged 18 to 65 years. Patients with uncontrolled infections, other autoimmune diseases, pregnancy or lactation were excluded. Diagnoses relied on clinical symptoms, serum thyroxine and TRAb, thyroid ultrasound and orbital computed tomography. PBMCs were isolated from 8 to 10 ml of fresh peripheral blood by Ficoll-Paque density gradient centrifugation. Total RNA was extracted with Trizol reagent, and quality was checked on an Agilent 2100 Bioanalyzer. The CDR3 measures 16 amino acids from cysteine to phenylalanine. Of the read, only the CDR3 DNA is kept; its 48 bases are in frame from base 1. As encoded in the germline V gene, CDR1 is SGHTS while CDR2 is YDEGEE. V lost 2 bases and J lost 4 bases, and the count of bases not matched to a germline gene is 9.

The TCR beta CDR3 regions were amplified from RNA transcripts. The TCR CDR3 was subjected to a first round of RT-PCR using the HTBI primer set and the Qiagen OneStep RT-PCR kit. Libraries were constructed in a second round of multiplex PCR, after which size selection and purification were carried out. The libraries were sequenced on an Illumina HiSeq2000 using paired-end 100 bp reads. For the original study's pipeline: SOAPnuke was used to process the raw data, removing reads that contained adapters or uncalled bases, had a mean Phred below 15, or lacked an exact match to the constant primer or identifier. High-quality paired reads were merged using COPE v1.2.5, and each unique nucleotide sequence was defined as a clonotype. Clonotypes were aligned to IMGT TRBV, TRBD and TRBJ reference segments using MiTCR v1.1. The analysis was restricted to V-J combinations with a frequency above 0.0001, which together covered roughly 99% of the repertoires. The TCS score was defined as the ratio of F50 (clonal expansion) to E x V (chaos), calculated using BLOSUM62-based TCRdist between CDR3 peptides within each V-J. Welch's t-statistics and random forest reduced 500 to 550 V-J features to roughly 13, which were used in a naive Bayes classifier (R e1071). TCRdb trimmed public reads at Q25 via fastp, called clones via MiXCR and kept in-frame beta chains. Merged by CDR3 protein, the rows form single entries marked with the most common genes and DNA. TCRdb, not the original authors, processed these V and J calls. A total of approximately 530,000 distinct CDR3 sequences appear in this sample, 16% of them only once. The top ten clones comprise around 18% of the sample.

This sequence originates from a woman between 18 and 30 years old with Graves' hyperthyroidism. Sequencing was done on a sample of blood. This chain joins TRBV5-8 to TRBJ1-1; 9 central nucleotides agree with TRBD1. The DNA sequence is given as TGTGCCAGCAGCTTCGACAGGGGGGCCCCCAGCACTGAAGCTTTCTTT. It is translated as CASSFDRGAPSTEAFF.